The entry below describes one T cell receptor (beta chain). Its antigen is not identified. The source of the sample is a study of cytomegalovirus exposure and HLA in healthy donors. Points from the study as a whole: Most TCR sequences were uncommon, yet certain public TCRs appeared in many donors. In a later analysis, donors in an Asian-associated ancestry cluster reportedly had fewer N-insertions in productive TCRs than the cohort mean. Previous analysis showed most TCR beta V segments were productive about 87% or about 30% of the time.

The germline V gene has CDR1 MNHEY and CDR2 SVGAGI. Trimming removed 0 bases from V and 7 bases from J, with 6 bases in between. The CDR3 sequence is 13 residues long. The PCR made use of 60 Vbeta and 13 Jbeta primers. The repertoire was sequenced with immunoSEQ multiplex PCR; TCRdb's copy has only in-frame clones and lacks some. The repertoire holds about 140,000 clones, with 75% to 90% as singletons. Sequencing was performed on PBMCs. The chain couples TRBV6-5 to TRBJ2-2; D is uncertain. The receptor was derived from a female donor in good health and CMV-seronegative. CDR3 loop: CASSYSESGELFF. CDR3 sequence (DNA): TGTGCCAGCAGTTACTCCGAGAGCGGGGAGCTGTTTTTT.